This T cell receptor beta chain was sequenced in a study of OX40 agonist ivuxolimab in advanced cancers. Background on the study: Participants, around 80% male, averaged about 56 years of age, ranging from roughly 23 to 90. Study findings and constraints: CD8+ T cells showed, on average, more clonal expansion than CD4+ cells. At 0.1 to 3.0 mg/kg and by week 6, clonal expansion occurred in CD4+ and CD8+ blood T cells.

TCRdb's table, derived via immunoSEQ multiplex PCR, lists solely in-frame clones and lacks some. The sample carries approximately 70,000 clones, about 90% recorded once. On this clone itself: Its antigen remains unidentified.

V was pared by 6 bases and J by 4 bases, with 20 bases of the junction left unmatched. The CDR3 is 19 amino acids. Germline-derived CDR1 and CDR2 are MNHEY and SMNVEV (reference sequence). This sample comprised CD4+ or CD8+ T cells sorted from blood, obtained in a trial of the OX40 agonist ivuxolimab. This rearrangement joins TRBV27 to TRBJ2-2, with 7 bases that match TRBD1. This receptor was taken from an adult with an advanced solid tumor such as melanoma, head and neck, liver or kidney cancer. CDR3 bases: TGTGCCAGCAGCCATAGAGCCCCGTACAGGGGATCGCTCACCGGGGAGCTGTTTTTT. Translation gives CASSHRAPYRGSLTGELFF.